This TCR beta chain was recovered during a study of blood T cell repertoires in COVID-19. Looking at the study overall: Sites across the United States, Italy and Spain contributed samples from acute and convalescent COVID-19. PBMCs, B-cell-depleted T cells, or T cells were the source of the cDNA or gDNA that made up the material.

In germline, CDR1 is KGHSH, CDR2 LQKENI. The ends were cut back, 4 bases at V and 6 bases at J, with 13 bases in the middle. This CDR3 spans 14 amino acids. Per the authors' pipeline: Reference gene primer amplification gave estimated nucleated cell counts. Clones were sequenced by immunoSEQ multiplex PCR, and TCRdb holds only the in-frame ones, with some missing. D and trimming were read from the DNA, whereas the V and J calls and clone size are those reported in that table. The sample consists of over 150,000 clones, over 75% of them appearing once. A Seattle source enrolled patients during active infection and followed them longitudinally.

The chain recombines TRBV18 with TRBJ1-5; possibly TRBD1 for D (5 bases). The sequence came from a man aged 55 to 70 with COVID-19, enrolled during active disease. The sample comprised peripheral blood. The CDR3 reads CASSQQAQAQPQHF. CDR3 in DNA: TGTGCCAGCTCACAACAGGCCCAAGCTCAGCCCCAGCATTTT.